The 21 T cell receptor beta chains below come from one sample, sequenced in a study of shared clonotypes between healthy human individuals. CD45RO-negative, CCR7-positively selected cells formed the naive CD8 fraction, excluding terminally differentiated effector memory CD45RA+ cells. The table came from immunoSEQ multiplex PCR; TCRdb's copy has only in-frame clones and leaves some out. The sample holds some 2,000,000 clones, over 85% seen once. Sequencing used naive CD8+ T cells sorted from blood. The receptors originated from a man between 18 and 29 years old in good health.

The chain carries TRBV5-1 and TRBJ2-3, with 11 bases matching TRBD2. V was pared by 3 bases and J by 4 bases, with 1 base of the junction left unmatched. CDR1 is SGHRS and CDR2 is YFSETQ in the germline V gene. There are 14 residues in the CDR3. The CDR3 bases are TGCGCCAGCAGCTCGGGACTAGCGGCAGATACGCAGTATTTT. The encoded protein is CASSSGLAADTQYF. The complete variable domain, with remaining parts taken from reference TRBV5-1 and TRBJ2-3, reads KAGVTQTPRYLIKTRGQQVTLSCSPISGHRSVSWYQQTPGQGLQFLFEYFSETQRNKGNFPGRFSGRQFSNSRSEMNVSTLELGDSALYLCASSSGLAADTQYFGPGTRLTVL.

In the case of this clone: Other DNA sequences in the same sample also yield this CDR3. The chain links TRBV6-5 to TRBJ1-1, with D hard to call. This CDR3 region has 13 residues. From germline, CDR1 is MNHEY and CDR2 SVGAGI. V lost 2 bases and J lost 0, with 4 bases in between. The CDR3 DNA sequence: TGTGCCAGCAGTTACGCTATGAACACTGAAGCTTTCTTT. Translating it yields CASSYAMNTEAFF.

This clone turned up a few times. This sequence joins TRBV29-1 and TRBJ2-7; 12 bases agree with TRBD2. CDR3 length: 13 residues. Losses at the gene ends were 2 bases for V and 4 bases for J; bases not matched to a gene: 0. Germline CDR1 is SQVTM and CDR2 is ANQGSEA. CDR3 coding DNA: TGCAGCGTTGAAACTAGCGGGAGGTACGAGCAGTACTTC. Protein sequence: CSVETSGRYEQYF.

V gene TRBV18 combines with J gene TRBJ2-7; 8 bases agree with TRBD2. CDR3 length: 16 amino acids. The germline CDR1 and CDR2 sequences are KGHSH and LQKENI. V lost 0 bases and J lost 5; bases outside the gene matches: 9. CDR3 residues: CASSPPGAGAEDEQYF. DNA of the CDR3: TGTGCCAGCTCACCACCGGGAGCGGGGGCGGAGGACGAGCAGTACTTC.

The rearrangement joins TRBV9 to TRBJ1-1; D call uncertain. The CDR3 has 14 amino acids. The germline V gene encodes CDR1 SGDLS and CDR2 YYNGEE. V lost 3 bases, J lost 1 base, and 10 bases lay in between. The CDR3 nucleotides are TGTGCCAGCAGCGATGTGGGTTCGAACACTGAAGCTTTCTTT. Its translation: CASSDVGSNTEAFF. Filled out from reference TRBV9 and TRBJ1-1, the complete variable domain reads DSGVTQTPKHLITATGQRVTLRCSPRSGDLSVYWYQQSLDQGLQFLIQYYNGEERAKGNILERFSAQQFPDLHSELNLSSLELGDSALYFCASSDVGSNTEAFFGQGTRLTVV.

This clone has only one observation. The CDR3 DNA sequence: TGTGCCAGTAGCCAAAGCCTTCGGACAGCTCTCCTTTACGAGCAGTACTTC. This encodes CASSQSLRTALLYEQYF. This chain links TRBV19 with TRBJ2-7, with D perhaps TRBD1 (6 bases). The V and J ends lost 6 bases and 4 bases respectively, with 25 bases between them. The germline CDR1 and CDR2 sequences are LNHDA and SQIVND (reference sequence). The CDR3 extends over 17 amino acids.

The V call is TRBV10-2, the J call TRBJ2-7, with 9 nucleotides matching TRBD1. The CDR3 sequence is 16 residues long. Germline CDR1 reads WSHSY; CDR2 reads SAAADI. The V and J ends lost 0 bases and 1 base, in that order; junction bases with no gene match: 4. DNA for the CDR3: TGCGCCAGCAGTGAGTCGCCTGGGACAGGGTCCTACGAGCAGTACTTC. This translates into CASSESPGTGSYEQYF.

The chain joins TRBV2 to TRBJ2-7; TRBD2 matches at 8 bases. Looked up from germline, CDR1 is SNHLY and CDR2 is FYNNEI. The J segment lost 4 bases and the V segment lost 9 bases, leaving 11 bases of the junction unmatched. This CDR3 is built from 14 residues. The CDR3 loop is CASTPGAGGYEQYF. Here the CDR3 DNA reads TGTGCCAGTACGCCAGGGGCGGGGGGTTACGAGCAGTACTTC.

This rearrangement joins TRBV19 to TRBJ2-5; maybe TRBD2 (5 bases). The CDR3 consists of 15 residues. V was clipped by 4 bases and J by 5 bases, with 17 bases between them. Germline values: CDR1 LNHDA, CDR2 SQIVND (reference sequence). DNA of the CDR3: TGTGCCAGTAGTACCCGGGGATACAGCGGTGAGACCCAGTACTTC. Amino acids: CASSTRGYSGETQYF.

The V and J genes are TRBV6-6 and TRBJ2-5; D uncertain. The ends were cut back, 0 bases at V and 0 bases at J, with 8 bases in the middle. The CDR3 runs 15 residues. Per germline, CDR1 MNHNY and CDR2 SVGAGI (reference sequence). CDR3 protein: CASSYSTTDQETQYF. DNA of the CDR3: TGTGCCAGCAGTTACTCGACAACAGACCAAGAGACCCAGTACTTC.

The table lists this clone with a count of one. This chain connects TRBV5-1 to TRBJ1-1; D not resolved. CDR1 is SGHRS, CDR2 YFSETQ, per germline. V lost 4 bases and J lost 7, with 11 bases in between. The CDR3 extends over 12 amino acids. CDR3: CASSPQEGEAFF. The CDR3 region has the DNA TGCGCCAGCAGCCCCCAGGAAGGTGAAGCTTTCTTT.

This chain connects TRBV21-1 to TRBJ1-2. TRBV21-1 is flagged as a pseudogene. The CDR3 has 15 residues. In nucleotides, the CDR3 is TGTGCCAGCAGCAAAGACCTCCGGCTTAACTATGGCTACACCTTC. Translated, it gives CASSKDLRLNYGYTF.

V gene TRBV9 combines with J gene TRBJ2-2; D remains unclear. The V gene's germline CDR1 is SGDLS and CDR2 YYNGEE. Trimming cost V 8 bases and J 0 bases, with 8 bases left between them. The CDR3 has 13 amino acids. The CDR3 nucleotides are TGTGCCAGTGCCGTTTCGAACACCGGGGAGCTGTTTTTT. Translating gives CASAVSNTGELFF.

CDR3 protein: CASSLLGGPSYEQYF. CDR3 sequence (DNA): TGTGCCAGCAGTCTCCTCGGGGGCCCGTCCTACGAGCAGTACTTC. The chain links TRBV7-2 to TRBJ2-7; D is perhaps TRBD1 or TRBD2 (6 bases each). Between the trimmed V and J ends, which lost 6 bases and 1 base, there was a span of 16 bases. Germline lookup yields CDR1 SGHTA and CDR2 FQGNSA. This CDR3 is built from 15 residues.

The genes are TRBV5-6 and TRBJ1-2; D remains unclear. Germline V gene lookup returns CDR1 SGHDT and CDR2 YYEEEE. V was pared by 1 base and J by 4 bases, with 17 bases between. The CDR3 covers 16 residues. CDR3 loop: CASSLSGVGVLYGYTF. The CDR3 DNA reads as TGTGCCAGCAGCTTGTCCGGTGTCGGGGTTCTCTATGGCTACACCTTC.

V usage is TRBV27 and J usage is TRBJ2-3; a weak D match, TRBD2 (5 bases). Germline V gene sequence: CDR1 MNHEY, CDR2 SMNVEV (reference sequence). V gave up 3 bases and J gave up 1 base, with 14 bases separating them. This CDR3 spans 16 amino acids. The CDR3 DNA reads TGTGCCAGCAGTTTCCTGGGAGTTGATGGCACAGATACGCAGTATTTT. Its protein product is CASSFLGVDGTDTQYF.

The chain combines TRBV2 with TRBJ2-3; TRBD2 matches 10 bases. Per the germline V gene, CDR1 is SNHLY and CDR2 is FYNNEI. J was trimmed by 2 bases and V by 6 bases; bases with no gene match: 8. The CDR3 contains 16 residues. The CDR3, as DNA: TGTGCCAGCAGCACTAGCGGGGCCACCGTCACAGATACGCAGTATTTT. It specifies CASSTSGATVTDTQYF. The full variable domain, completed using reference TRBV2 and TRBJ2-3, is EPEVTQTPSHQVTQMGQEVILRCVPISNHLYFYWYRQILGQKVEFLVSFYNNEISEKSEIFDDQFSVERPDGSNFTLKIRSTKLEDSAMYFCASSTSGATVTDTQYFGPGTRLTVL.

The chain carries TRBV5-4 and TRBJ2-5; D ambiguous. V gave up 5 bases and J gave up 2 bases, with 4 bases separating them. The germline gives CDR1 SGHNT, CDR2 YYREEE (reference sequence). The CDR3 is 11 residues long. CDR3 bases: TGTGCCAGCAGAGATCAAGAGACCCAGTACTTC. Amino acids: CASRDQETQYF.

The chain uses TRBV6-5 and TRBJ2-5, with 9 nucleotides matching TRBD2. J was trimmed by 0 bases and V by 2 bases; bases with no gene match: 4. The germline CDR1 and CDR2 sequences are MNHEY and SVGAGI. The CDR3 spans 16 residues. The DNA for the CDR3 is TGTGCCAGCAGTTACGGGCTAGCGGGGCACCAAGAGACCCAGTACTTC. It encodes CASSYGLAGHQETQYF.

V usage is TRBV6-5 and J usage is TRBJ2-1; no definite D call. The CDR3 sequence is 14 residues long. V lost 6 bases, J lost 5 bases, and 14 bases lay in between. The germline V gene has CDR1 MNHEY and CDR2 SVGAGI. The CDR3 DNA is TGTGCCAGCAGACCCATCCCCCAAAACAATGAGCAGTTCTTC. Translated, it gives CASRPIPQNNEQFF.

The CDR3: CASSSWGIYEQYF. For the CDR3, the DNA is TGTGCCAGCAGCTCGTGGGGGATTTACGAGCAGTACTTC. The rearrangement links TRBV11-2 to TRBJ2-7; D possibly uses TRBD1 or TRBD2 (5 bases each). V shed 4 bases and J shed 4 bases, with 11 bases lying between them. The CDR3 length is 13 residues. The germline V gene encodes CDR1 SGHAT and CDR2 FQNNGV.